This T cell receptor (beta chain) was recorded in a study of shared clonotypes between healthy human individuals. Study overall: Donors had three CD4 naive, three CD4 memory, two CD8 naive and one CD8 memory plate apiece.

CDR3 length equals 13 residues. Trimming stripped 10 bases from V and 4 bases from J, with 14 bases between. Germline V gives CDR1 ENHRY, CDR2 SYGVKD. Clones were read by immunoSEQ multiplex PCR, and TCRdb kept only the in-frame ones, dropping some. Of 2 million to 2.5 million clones detected, 93% appear once; the ten largest clones hold approximately 0.4%. Study-wide points: Sorted-subset sequencing, rarefaction showed, was incomplete despite large depth. Generation probabilities were higher for clonotypes shared across all four sorted-subset donors than for unshared ones. The genetic and exposure-history diversity represented was limited by few donors.

Concerning this clone: Its antigen is unknown.

The chain carries TRBV10-3 and TRBJ2-1, with a tentative D call TRBD2 (6 bases). The sequence was collected from a man aged 18 to 30 in good health. Some clones in this sample may be carry-over from other donors' samples. Sequencing used naive CD4+ T cells from PBMCs. Subset specified: CD45RA+ positively selected. The CDR3 spells CATLDYRYNEQFF. DNA of the CDR3: TGTGCCACATTGGACTACCGATACAATGAGCAGTTCTTC.